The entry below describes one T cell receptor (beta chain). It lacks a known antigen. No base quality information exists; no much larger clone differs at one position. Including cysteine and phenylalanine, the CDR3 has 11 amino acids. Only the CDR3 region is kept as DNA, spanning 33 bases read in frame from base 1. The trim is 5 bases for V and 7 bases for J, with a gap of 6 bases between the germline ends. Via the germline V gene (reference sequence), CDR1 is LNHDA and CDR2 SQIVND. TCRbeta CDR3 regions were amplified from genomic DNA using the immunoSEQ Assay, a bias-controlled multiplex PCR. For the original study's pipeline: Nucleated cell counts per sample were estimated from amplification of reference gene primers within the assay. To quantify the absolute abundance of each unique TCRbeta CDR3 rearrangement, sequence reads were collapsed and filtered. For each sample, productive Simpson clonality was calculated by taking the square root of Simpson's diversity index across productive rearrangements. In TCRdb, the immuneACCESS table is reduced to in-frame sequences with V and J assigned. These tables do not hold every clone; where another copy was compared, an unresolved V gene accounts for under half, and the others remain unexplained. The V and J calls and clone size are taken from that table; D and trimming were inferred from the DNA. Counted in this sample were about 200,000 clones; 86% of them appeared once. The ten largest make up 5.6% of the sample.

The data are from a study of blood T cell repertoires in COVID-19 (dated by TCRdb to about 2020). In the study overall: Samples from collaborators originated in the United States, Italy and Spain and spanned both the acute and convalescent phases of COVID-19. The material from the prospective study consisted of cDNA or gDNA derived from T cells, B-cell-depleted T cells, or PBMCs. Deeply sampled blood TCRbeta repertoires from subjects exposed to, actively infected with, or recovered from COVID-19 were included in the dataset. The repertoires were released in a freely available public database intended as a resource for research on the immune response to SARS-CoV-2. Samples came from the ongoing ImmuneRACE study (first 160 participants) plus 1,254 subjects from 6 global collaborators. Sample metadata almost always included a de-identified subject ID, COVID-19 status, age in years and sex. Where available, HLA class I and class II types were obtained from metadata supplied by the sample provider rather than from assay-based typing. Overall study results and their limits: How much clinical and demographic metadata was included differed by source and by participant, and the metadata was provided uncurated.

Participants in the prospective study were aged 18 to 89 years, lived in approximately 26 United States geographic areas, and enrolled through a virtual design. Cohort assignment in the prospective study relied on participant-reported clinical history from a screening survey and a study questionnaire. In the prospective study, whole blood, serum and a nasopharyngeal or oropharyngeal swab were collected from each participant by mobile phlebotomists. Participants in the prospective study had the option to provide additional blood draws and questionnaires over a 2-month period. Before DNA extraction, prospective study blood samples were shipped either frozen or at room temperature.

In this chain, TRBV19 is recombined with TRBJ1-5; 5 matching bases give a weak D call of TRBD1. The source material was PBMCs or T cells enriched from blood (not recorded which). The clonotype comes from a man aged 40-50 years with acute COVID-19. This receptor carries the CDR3 CASSQGQPQHF. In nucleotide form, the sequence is TGTGCCAGTAGTCAGGGACAGCCCCAGCATTTT.